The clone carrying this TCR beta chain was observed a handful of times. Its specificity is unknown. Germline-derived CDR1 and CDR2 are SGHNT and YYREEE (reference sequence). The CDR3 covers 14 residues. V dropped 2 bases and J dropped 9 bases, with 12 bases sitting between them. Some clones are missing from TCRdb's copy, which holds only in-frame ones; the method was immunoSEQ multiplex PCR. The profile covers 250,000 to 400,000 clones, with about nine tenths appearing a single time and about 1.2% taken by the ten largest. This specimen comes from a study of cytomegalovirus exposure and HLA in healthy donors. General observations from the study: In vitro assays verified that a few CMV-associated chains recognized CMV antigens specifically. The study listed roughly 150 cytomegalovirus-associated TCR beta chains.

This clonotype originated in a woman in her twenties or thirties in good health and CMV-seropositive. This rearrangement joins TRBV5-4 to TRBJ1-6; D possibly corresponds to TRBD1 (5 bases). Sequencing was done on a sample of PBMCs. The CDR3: CASSFTQGSSPLHF. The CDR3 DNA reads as TGTGCCAGCAGCTTTACGCAGGGTAGTTCACCCCTCCACTTT.